This T cell receptor (beta chain) came from a study of cytomegalovirus exposure and HLA in healthy donors. Both 60 Vbeta primers and 13 Jbeta primers went into the PCR. Clones were read by immunoSEQ multiplex PCR, and TCRdb kept only the in-frame ones, dropping some. The sample lists 150,000 to 200,000 clones, 82% occurring once. Trimming removed 6 bases from V and 7 bases from J, with 18 bases in between. The germline V gene encodes CDR1 SNHLY and CDR2 FYNNEI. The CDR3 contains 14 residues. The clonotype comes from a man aged 35 to 55 in good health and CMV-seronegative. The sequenced sample consisted of PBMCs. The chain recombines TRBV2 with TRBJ1-1, with a possible D match to TRBD1 (6 bases). CDR3: CASRWDTGASEAFF. CDR3 DNA sequence: TGTGCCAGCAGGTGGGACACGGGCGCGAGTGAAGCTTTCTTT. Using reference TRBV2 and TRBJ1-1 for the parts outside the CDR3, the full variable domain is EPEVTQTPSHQVTQMGQEVILRCVPISNHLYFYWYRQILGQKVEFLVSFYNNEISEKSEIFDDQFSVERPDGSNFTLKIRSTKLEDSAMYFCASRWDTGASEAFFGQGTRLTVV.